Described below is a single TCR beta chain sequence and its context. The sample comes from a study of blood T cell repertoires in COVID-19. For the study at large: Samples of COVID-19 (acute and convalescent) were obtained from the United States, Italy and Spain. The analysed material was cDNA or gDNA that came from T cells, B-cell-depleted T cells, or PBMCs.

Original data processing: Amplification of reference gene primers was used by the study to estimate nucleated cell counts. Clones were sequenced by immunoSEQ multiplex PCR, and TCRdb holds only the in-frame ones, with some missing. V, J and clone size are taken as reported in that table, and D and trimming were inferred from the DNA itself. The sample lists 250,000 or so clones; roughly 85% were seen once. This TCR derives from a woman aged 18-30 years with acute or convalescent COVID-19. Sequencing was performed on peripheral blood.

CDR3 in amino acids: CASGLIQTGGTEAFF. Here the CDR3 DNA reads TGTGCTAGTGGTTTGATCCAGACAGGGGGCACTGAAGCTTTCTTT. The chain employs TRBV12-5 and TRBJ1-1; 9 nucleotides align to TRBD1. Germline V gene data show CDR1 as LGHNT and CDR2 as FRNRAP. With V trimmed by 2 bases and J by 4 bases, 5 bases remained unmatched. The CDR3 length is 15 residues. Looking up the rest from reference TRBV12-5 and TRBJ1-1 gives the full variable domain: DARVTQTPRHKVTEMGQEVTMRCQPILGHNTVFWYRQTMMQGLELLAYFRNRAPLDDSGMPKDRFSAEMPDATLATLKIQPSEPRDSAVYFCASGLIQTGGTEAFFGQGTRLTVV.